This T cell receptor beta chain came from a study of OX40 agonist ivuxolimab in advanced cancers. The repertoire was sequenced with immunoSEQ multiplex PCR; TCRdb's copy has only in-frame clones and lacks some. The profile shows under 90,000 clones, more than 85% of them singletons. As concerns this clone: Its antigen is unidentified.

The CDR3 has 17 residues. Trimming pared 3 bases from V and 0 bases from J, leaving 17 bases between. Germline loops: CDR1 MGHRA, CDR2 YSYEKL. Study findings and constraints: Among the lowest levels of clonal expansion were found in partial responders at 0.1-3.0 mg/kg.

This clonotype was sampled from an adult with an advanced solid tumor such as melanoma, head and neck, liver or kidney cancer. The chain combines TRBV4-1 with TRBJ1-2; TRBD1 might be the D (5 bases). The source material was CD4+ or CD8+ T cells sorted from blood, sampled in a trial of the OX40 agonist ivuxolimab. CDR3 region: CASSHVGLGPPNYGYTF. CDR3 DNA sequence: TGCGCCAGCAGCCATGTGGGGCTGGGGCCCCCTAACTATGGCTACACCTTC.